This T cell receptor beta chain was documented in a study of blood T cells in healthy people across ages (dated by TCRdb to about 2015). At the level of the whole study: Template switching captured roughly one uniquely barcoded TCR beta cDNA molecule per two T cells in model experiments. To track age-related changes in TCR beta repertoire diversity, the study relied on deep sequencing normalized with unique cDNA molecular identifiers. Donors were grouped into four age groups: young (average roughly 15 years), middle-aged (39), aged (about 59) and long-lived (about 89). To avoid experimental bias, donors of different ages were spread randomly across the sequencing lanes. Using the same blood draw, the study looked at two additional independent replicas of 1 million unique cDNA reads for two donors, one aged 18 to 29 and the other aged 80 or older.

Overall study results and their limits: Estimates of total diversity based on one million sequenced T cells were considered lower bounds and underestimates. Because profiling used bulk unsorted PBMCs, naive and antigen-experienced compartments could not be compared conclusively. The long-lived group showed more naive CD4+ T cells, fewer expanded clones and increased TCR diversity than the aged group, suggesting age selection. The CMV infection status of donors was not known, potentially confounding age-related changes in expanded clonotypes. A strong correlation was found between observed TCR beta diversity and the percentage of naive T cells measured by flow cytometry. As age increased, observed TCR beta diversity per million T cells dropped in a roughly linear way, and a significant reduction was already evident by age about 36.

Donors were roughly 40 systemically healthy Caucasian individuals from Russia aged roughly 6 to 100 years. Each donor gave 9.5 to 10 milliliters of peripheral blood, drawn into EDTA-treated Vacutainer tubes. Ficoll-Paque density-gradient centrifugation was used to isolate PBMCs, with at least 7 million per sample. Total RNA, at least 6 micrograms per sample, was extracted from PBMCs with Trizol reagent. For every donor, flow cytometry on a PBMC aliquot measured the percentage of naive CD45RAhigh/CD27high T cells. Concerning this clonotype: The specificity of this receptor is unknown. Base qualities are missing; no much larger clone stands one base away.

V loses 2 bases, J loses 5 bases, and the germline ends lie 14 bases apart. CDR1 SGHTS and CDR2 YDEGEE are derived from the germline V gene. From cysteine to phenylalanine, the CDR3 is 15 amino acids long. This entry keeps only the CDR3 DNA: 45 bases, framed from base 1. Library prep was done by 5' RACE. Instrument used: Illumina HiSeq 2500. A second PCR of about 6 to 12 cycles was run with a J-beta primer mix and a sample-barcoded 5' primer. A unique molecular identifier was introduced onto each TCR beta cDNA molecule by a template-switch 5' adaptor carrying 12 random nucleotides. Each sample yielded at least 2.5 million CDR3-containing paired-end reads. First-strand cDNA was synthesized from all RNA with the Mint cDNA synthesis kit, primed by a TRBC-specific oligonucleotide. Following uracil-DNA glycosylase treatment, a first 18-cycle PCR with universal primers M1SS and BC2_uni_R was performed on all cDNA. Turning to the authors' computational methods: Normalization of each sample was performed by random selection of 1 million high-quality reads, each carrying a distinct molecular identifier. Reads with shared molecular identifiers were discarded instead of being binned into consensus sequences. MiTCR, with a Q25 quality threshold and the strictest error-elimination algorithm, was used for CDR3 identification, clonotype clustering and error correction. A nonparametric unseen species model with Euler transformation was used to estimate lower-bound total TCR beta diversity. Through fastp at Q25 and MiXCR, TCRdb rebuilt clones from the public reads, retaining in-frame beta chains. Rows matching on CDR3 protein sequence are summarized as one entry with the most common DNA and genes. TCRdb's processing, not the authors' own work, is the source of the V and J calls. In this sample the table shows about 1,000,000 distinct CDR3 sequences, 40% to 55% of which occur a single time. Approximately 20% of the sample is in the top ten clones.

The sequence came from a woman in her sixties in good health. The sequence is built from TRBV5-8 and TRBJ2-1, with a weak D call of TRBD2 (5 bases match). Sequenced input: blood. The sequence in DNA is TGTGCCAGCAGCTTCGCGAGGGCCACAAACAATGAGCAGTTCTTC. Its translation is CASSFARATNNEQFF.